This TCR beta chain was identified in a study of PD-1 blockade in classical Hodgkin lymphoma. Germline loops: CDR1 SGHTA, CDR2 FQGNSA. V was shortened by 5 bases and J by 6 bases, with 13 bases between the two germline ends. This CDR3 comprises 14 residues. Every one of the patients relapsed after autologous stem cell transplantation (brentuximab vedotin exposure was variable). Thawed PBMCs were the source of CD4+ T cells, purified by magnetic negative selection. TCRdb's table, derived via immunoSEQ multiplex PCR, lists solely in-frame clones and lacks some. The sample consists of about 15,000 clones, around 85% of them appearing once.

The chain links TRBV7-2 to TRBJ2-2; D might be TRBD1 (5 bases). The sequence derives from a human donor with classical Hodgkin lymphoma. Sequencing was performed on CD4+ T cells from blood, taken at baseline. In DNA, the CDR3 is TGTGCCAGCAGCCCATTTCTCAGGGCCGGGGAGCTGTTTTTT. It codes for CASSPFLRAGELFF.